One sample yielded the 31 T cell receptor beta chains listed below, sequenced in a study of shared T cell receptors in the human thymus. TCRdb keeps only in-frame clones here, not all; method: immunoSEQ multiplex PCR. The data contain roughly 500,000 clones, 75% to 80% of them singletons. The sample was also reused in another study, on human thymus T cells.

The source material was thymocytes. The source of these receptors is a boy under two years old with a congenital heart defect.

This sequence joins TRBV30 and TRBJ2-2, with TRBD2 matching over 9 bases. In germline, CDR1 is GTSNPN, CDR2 SVGIG (reference sequence). This CDR3 contains 18 residues. Unmatched junction bases numbered 14, after V lost 2 bases and J lost 4 bases. Here the CDR3 reads CAWSLNTRREGRTGELFF. CDR3 nucleotide sequence: TGTGCCTGGAGTTTAAACACCCGGCGGGAGGGCCGCACCGGGGAGCTGTTTTTT.

The V gene is TRBV19, the J gene TRBJ2-3; 7 nucleotides match TRBD2. Unmatched junction bases numbered 5, after V lost 3 bases and J lost 2 bases. Germline CDR1 is LNHDA and CDR2 is SQIVND (reference sequence). The CDR3 is made up of 15 amino acids. The CDR3 loop reads CASSIPSGITDTQYF. The CDR3 DNA reads as TGTGCCAGTAGTATTCCTAGCGGAATCACAGATACGCAGTATTTT.

This chain joins TRBV5-6 and TRBJ2-1, with unresolved D. V gave up 2 bases and J gave up 5 bases, with 11 bases separating them. The length of the CDR3 is 14 residues. The germline V gene encodes CDR1 SGHDT and CDR2 YYEEEE. The CDR3 protein is CASSLLPSNNEQFF. Written as DNA, the CDR3 is TGTGCCAGCAGCTTACTGCCGAGTAACAATGAGCAGTTCTTC.

The chain links TRBV27 to TRBJ2-2, with a possible D match to TRBD1 (5 bases). V was trimmed by 6 bases and J by 5 bases, leaving 22 bases between them. CDR3 length equals 17 residues. Germline CDR1 is MNHEY and CDR2 is SMNVEV (reference sequence). Written as DNA, the CDR3 is TGTGCCAGCAGCCCCACCTTTGCAGGGTTAATGACCGGGGAGCTGTTTTTT. Residues: CASSPTFAGLMTGELFF.

The rearrangement joins TRBV4-2 to TRBJ2-7, with 14 bases identical to TRBD2. CDR1 LGHNA and CDR2 YNFKEQ come from the germline V gene. CDR3 length: 20 residues. The junction had 13 bases not matched to a gene; V was cut back by 3 bases and J by 0 bases. The CDR3 coding sequence is TGTGCCAGCAGCCAGGAGACCGGGACTAGCGGGAGTATAAGCTCCTACGAGCAGTACTTC. This gives the protein CASSQETGTSGSISSYEQYF.

The chain has TRBV5-1 and TRBJ2-1, with 7 positions matching TRBD2. Germline V CDR1 and CDR2: SGHRS, YFSETQ. The CDR3 totals 16 residues. V lost 4 bases to trimming and J lost 0 bases; unmatched junction nucleotides: 7. The CDR3 DNA reads TGCGCCAGCAGCCGTTTCGGGACTACCTCCTACAATGAGCAGTTCTTC. Translation: CASSRFGTTSYNEQFF.

J is TRBJ2-7 and V is TRBV27, with a weak D call TRBD2 (5 bases). The CDR3 sequence is 14 residues long. V lost 0 bases and J lost 3, with 9 bases in between. The germline CDR1 and CDR2 sequences are MNHEY and SMNVEV (reference sequence). This chain's CDR3 is CASSLSRLNYEQYF. In DNA form, the CDR3 reads TGTGCCAGCAGTTTATCGCGACTAAACTACGAGCAGTACTTC.

The chain joins TRBV4-3 to TRBJ2-7; TRBD2 matches 15 bases. Unmatched junction bases numbered 6, after V lost 4 bases and J lost 2 bases. Looked up from germline, CDR1 is LGHNA and CDR2 is YSLEER. This CDR3 region has 17 residues. For the CDR3, the DNA is TGCGCCAGCAGCCCGGGACTAGCGGGAGGAACCCCCTACGAGCAGTACTTC. This codes for CASSPGLAGGTPYEQYF.

Only one count was recorded for this clone. The J gene is TRBJ2-7, the V gene TRBV6-5; 7 bases align to TRBD1. Per the germline V gene, CDR1 is MNHEY and CDR2 is SVGAGI. The CDR3 sequence is 12 residues long. The V gene end was trimmed by 2 bases and the J gene end by 6 bases; junction bases not matched to a gene: 1. CDR3 bases: TGTGCCAGCAGTTACGACAGGGCCGAGCAGTACTTC. It yields the protein CASSYDRAEQYF.

The rearrangement joins TRBV14 to TRBJ1-1; D call uncertain. Looked up from germline, CDR1 is SGHDN and CDR2 is FVKESK. V lost 2 bases to trimming and J lost 4 bases, with 14 bases between them. The CDR3 runs to 15 residues. In DNA, the CDR3 is TGTGCCAGCAGCCAATCCGGGAGCGAGTGCACTGAAGCTTTCTTT. It codes for CASSQSGSECTEAFF.

The gene calls are TRBV14 and TRBJ2-5; possible D gene TRBD1, 6 bases. Trimming pared 4 bases from V and 2 bases from J, leaving 17 bases between. The V gene's germline CDR1 is SGHDN and CDR2 FVKESK. The CDR3 has 16 amino acids. In DNA, the CDR3 is TGTGCCAGCAGCCCCCAAGGACAGCCCCAACAAGAGACCCAGTACTTC. This codes for CASSPQGQPQQETQYF.

V is TRBV5-5 and J is TRBJ2-3; a possible D gene is TRBD2 (6 bases). The CDR3 is 14 residues long. V lost 1 base to trimming and J lost 4 bases, with 10 bases between them. The germline CDR1 and CDR2 sequences are SGHKS and YYEKEE (reference sequence). The DNA for the CDR3 is TGTGCCAGCAGCTTGCGGGGGAGTCCAGATACGCAGTATTTT. This codes for CASSLRGSPDTQYF.

The gene calls are TRBV5-4 and TRBJ1-2, with TRBD1 identical over 8 bases. Trimming cost V 2 bases and J 8 bases; bases outside gene matches: 8. The length of the CDR3 is 14 residues. Per germline, CDR1 SGHNT and CDR2 YYREEE (reference sequence). DNA of the CDR3: TGTGCCAGCAGCTTTCCGGGACAGGCGGGGGGCTACACCTTC. Its translation: CASSFPGQAGGYTF.

This rearrangement joins TRBV5-1 to TRBJ1-1; D possibly corresponds to TRBD1 (5 bases). The V gene lost 1 base and the J gene lost 6 bases, with 19 bases spanning the gap. This CDR3 has 16 residues. Germline V gene data show CDR1 as SGHRS and CDR2 as YFSETQ. The CDR3 reads CASSLWSGGLEPEAFF. DNA for the CDR3: TGCGCCAGCAGCTTGTGGTCGGGGGGGTTGGAACCTGAAGCTTTCTTT.

The chain combines TRBV27 with TRBJ1-2, with 7 bases lining up with TRBD1. This CDR3 contains 16 residues. CDR1 is MNHEY, CDR2 SMNVEV, per germline (reference sequence). J lost 7 bases, V lost 1 base, and 12 bases had no gene match. The CDR3 spells CASSLLGRQGYFGYTF. CDR3 sequence (DNA): TGTGCCAGCAGTTTATTGGGGAGACAGGGTTATTTTGGCTACACCTTC.

This chain connects TRBV5-4 to TRBJ2-3, with TRBD2 matching over 11 bases. This CDR3 region has 16 residues. V was clipped by 2 bases and J by 2 bases; unmatched bases: 4. Germline V lookup: CDR1 SGHNT, CDR2 YYREEE (reference sequence). The CDR3 reads CASSFSGRGPTDTQYF. For the CDR3, the DNA is TGTGCCAGCAGCTTTAGCGGGAGGGGTCCCACAGATACGCAGTATTTT.

The chain combines TRBV6-1 with TRBJ1-2; D may be TRBD1 (5 bases). The germline V gene encodes CDR1 MNHNS and CDR2 SASEGT. The CDR3 extends over 16 amino acids. V lost 4 bases and J lost 8, with 23 bases in between. CDR3 amino acids: CASSVVTAQFPIGYTF. CDR3 DNA sequence: TGTGCCAGCAGTGTTGTGACAGCCCAATTTCCTATAGGCTACACCTTC.

V usage is TRBV6-1 and J usage is TRBJ2-3, with D tentatively TRBD2 (6 bases). This CDR3 is built from 15 residues. Germline loops: CDR1 MNHNS, CDR2 SASEGT. Trimming pared 2 bases from V and 5 bases from J, leaving 14 bases between. CDR3 bases: TGTGCCAGCAGTGAACTATGGCGGGATAGAGATACGCAGTATTTT. This sequence encodes CASSELWRDRDTQYF.

The CDR3 DNA reads TGTGCCAGCAGCTTAGATTCCGTCTTCCGGGACAGGGATGCCAATGAGCAGTTCTTC. Translated, it gives CASSLDSVFRDRDANEQFF. The chain combines TRBV11-2 with TRBJ2-1, with 9 positions matching TRBD1. Germline V gives CDR1 SGHAT, CDR2 FQNNGV. Losses at the gene ends were 0 bases for V and 6 bases for J; bases not matched to a gene: 15. The CDR3 runs 19 residues. The full variable domain, its missing parts supplied by reference TRBV11-2 and TRBJ2-1, is EAGVAQSPRYKIIEKRQSVAFWCNPISGHATLYWYQQILGQGPKLLIQFQNNGVVDDSQLPKDRFSAERLKGVDSTLKIQPAKLEDSAVYLCASSLDSVFRDRDANEQFFGPGTRLTVL.

The rearrangement links TRBV6-4 to TRBJ2-1, with TRBD2 matching 10 bases. Per germline, CDR1 MRHNA and CDR2 SNTAGT. CDR3 length: 15 amino acids. J gave up 8 bases and V 0 bases, and 4 bases lay outside the gene matches. The CDR3 region is CASSDSAGGGYEQFF. The CDR3 DNA is TGTGCCAGCAGTGACTCAGCGGGAGGGGGCTATGAGCAGTTCTTC.

The chain recombines TRBV9 with TRBJ2-7; 15 bases map to TRBD2. CDR1 and CDR2 (germline): SGDLS, YYNGEE. After removal of 3 bases from V and 2 bases from J, the junction contained 9 bases not matched to a gene. This CDR3 region has 18 residues. CDR3 in DNA: TGTGCCAGCAGCGCCCTCCCGGGACTAGCGGGAGGTCCCTACGAGCAGTACTTC. It is translated as CASSALPGLAGGPYEQYF.

This sequence joins TRBV7-2 and TRBJ1-2; TRBD1 matches 8 bases. Germline values: CDR1 SGHTA, CDR2 FQGNSA. V lost 5 bases and J lost 6; bases outside the gene matches: 8. This CDR3 spans 14 amino acids. The CDR3 sequence: CASSPQGVWDGYTF. CDR3 bases: TGTGCCAGCAGCCCACAGGGGGTATGGGATGGCTACACCTTC.

V usage is TRBV4-1 and J usage is TRBJ1-1; D gene unclear. The CDR3 length is 13 residues. V was pared by 1 base and J by 4 bases, with 7 bases between. Germline V lookup: CDR1 MGHRA, CDR2 YSYEKL. Here the CDR3 reads CASSQGCSTEAFF. The CDR3 DNA follows: TGCGCCAGCAGCCAAGGTTGCAGCACTGAAGCTTTCTTT.

The V gene is TRBV5-4, the J gene TRBJ2-5, with 7 bases aligning to TRBD2. There are 14 residues in the CDR3. Germline values: CDR1 SGHNT, CDR2 YYREEE (reference sequence). V trimming: 0 bases; J trimming: 5 bases; junction bases outside the gene matches: 4. The CDR3 DNA sequence: TGTGCCAGCAGCTTGGGGGGGGGTAGGGAGACCCAGTACTTC. Translated, it gives CASSLGGGRETQYF.

The rearrangement joins TRBV18 to TRBJ1-1, with a tentative D call TRBD1 (6 bases). This CDR3 is built from 16 residues. Germline loops: CDR1 KGHSH, CDR2 LQKENI. V lost 3 bases and J 4 bases, leaving 18 bases between the germline ends. CDR3 in DNA: TGTGCCAGCTCACCGCCCGGCCGTCAGGGGAGCACTGAAGCTTTCTTT. It codes for CASSPPGRQGSTEAFF.

The rearrangement links TRBV4-3 to TRBJ2-7; 9 nucleotides agree with TRBD1. The trim removed 1 base at V and 2 bases at J, leaving 6 bases unmatched. From germline, CDR1 is LGHNA and CDR2 YSLEER. The CDR3 extends over 16 amino acids. The CDR3 loop is CASSQGMGTGPYEQYF. The CDR3 region has the DNA TGCGCCAGCAGCCAAGGCATGGGGACAGGGCCCTACGAGCAGTACTTC.

The chain employs TRBV7-8 and TRBJ1-5, with 10 bases that match TRBD1. This CDR3 region has 18 residues. Germline V gives CDR1 SGHVS, CDR2 FQNEAQ. V gave up 4 bases and J gave up 2 bases; unmatched junction bases: 11. Written as DNA, the CDR3 is TGTGCCAGCAGCTGGGGAGGGACAGGGGAAAAGGGCAATCAGCCCCAGCATTTT. Amino acids: CASSWGGTGEKGNQPQHF.

The V and J genes are TRBV21-1 and TRBJ2-7; TRBD1, the D gene given by the table, was not confirmed from the DNA. TRBV21-1 is termed a pseudogene. The CDR3 extends over 15 amino acids. The CDR3 is CASSKVGARDYEQYF. In nucleotides, the CDR3 is TGTGCCAGCAGCAAAGTGGGGGCCCGGGACTACGAGCAGTACTTC.

V is TRBV7-2 and J is TRBJ2-3; 14 bases are a match to TRBD2. Germline V gene sequence: CDR1 SGHTA, CDR2 FQGNSA. The CDR3 consists of 17 residues. J lost 1 base, V lost 4 bases, and 4 bases had no gene match. The CDR3 here is CASSSTTSGGGTDTQYF. The CDR3 DNA is TGTGCCAGCAGCTCCACGACTAGCGGGGGGGGCACAGATACGCAGTATTTT. Complete variable domain (other parts from reference TRBV7-2 and TRBJ2-3): GAGVSQSPSNKVTEKGKDVELRCDPISGHTALYWYRQSLGQGLEFLIYFQGNSAPDKSGLPSDRFSAERTGGSVSTLTIQRTQQEDSAVYLCASSSTTSGGGTDTQYFGPGTRLTVL.

The chain joins TRBV7-9 to TRBJ2-1; 9 bases match TRBD2. Germline V gene lookup returns CDR1 SEHNR and CDR2 FQNEAQ (reference sequence). V trimming: 6 bases; J trimming: 8 bases; junction bases outside the gene matches: 5. The CDR3 is made up of 13 amino acids. CDR3 nucleotide sequence: TGTGCCAGCAGTCATAGCGGGAGCTATGAGCAGTTCTTC. Translation gives CASSHSGSYEQFF.

The J gene is TRBJ2-1, the V gene TRBV2, with 9 nucleotides matching TRBD2. Germline CDR1 reads SNHLY; CDR2 reads FYNNEI. V lost 7 bases, J lost 10 bases, and 14 bases stayed unmatched. The CDR3 is 15 residues long. CDR3 DNA sequence: TGTGCCAGCACCCCGGGGCTAGCGGGGAGAGGGGAGCAGTTCTTC. Translation gives CASTPGLAGRGEQFF.